This T cell receptor (beta chain) was recovered during a study of blood T cell repertoires in COVID-19. Study information: Whether acute or convalescent, the COVID-19 samples came from the United States, Italy and Spain. In each case, the material was cDNA or gDNA derived from T cells, B-cell-depleted T cells, or PBMCs.

CDR1 is SNHLY and CDR2 is FYNNEI in the germline V gene. CDR3 length equals 14 residues. The V gene lost 5 bases and the J gene lost 0 bases, with 9 bases spanning the gap. Original data processing: Amplification with reference gene primers provided the estimates of nucleated cell counts. Using immunoSEQ multiplex PCR, the repertoire was profiled, and TCRdb retains in-frame clones only, with some absent. The V and J calls and clone size are taken from that table; D and trimming were inferred from the DNA. The sample yields about 70,000 clones, 70% to 90% seen once. The TCR originated in a man between 70 and 80 years old with active COVID-19. The chain joins TRBV2 to TRBJ2-3, with D perhaps matching TRBD2 (5 bases). The sample comprised peripheral blood. This CDR3 is CASSPRTSTDTQYF. The CDR3 coding sequence is TGTGCCAGCAGTCCACGGACTAGCACAGATACGCAGTATTTT.